A selection of T cell receptor beta chains follows, all from one sample in a study of blood T cell repertoires in COVID-19. Method: immunoSEQ multiplex PCR; TCRdb's copy keeps in-frame clones and lacks some. The sample has under 200,000 clones; more than 75% are singletons. The sequenced sample consisted of peripheral blood. These receptors were collected from a man aged 35 to 55 with active or convalescent COVID-19. Each CDR3 is given with its conserved first and last residue. A D gene is named only where the DNA matches it firmly. Only some rows state a clone size, as once, few, many or a class for expanded clones.

TRBJ1-1,-,TRBV19,-,CASRVSGNTEAFF,TGTGCCAGTAGGGTGAGCGGGAACACTGAAGCTTTCTTT
TRBJ2-1,-,TRBV9,TRBD2,CASSVFSGASNEQFF,TGTGCCAGCAGCGTATTTAGCGGGGCCAGCAATGAGCAGTTCTTC
TRBJ1-1,-,TRBV4-1,-,CASSQVFRGGVAFF,TGCGCCAGCAGCCAAGTTTTCAGGGGAGGGGTAGCTTTCTTT
TRBJ1-2,-,TRBV19,-,CASSTNNPGIYGYTF,TGTGCCAGTAGTACAAACAACCCCGGGATTTATGGCTACACCTTC
TRBJ2-5,once,TRBV19,TRBD1,CASSRTGVLWETQYF,TGTGCCAGTAGTAGAACAGGGGTTTTATGGGAGACCCAGTACTTC
TRBJ1-2,-,TRBV5-4,-,CASSSRAANYGYTF,TGTGCCAGCAGCTCGAGGGCAGCTAACTATGGCTACACCTTC
TRBJ2-5,-,TRBV21-1,-,CASSKETAVETQYF,TGTGCCAGCAGCAAAGAGACTGCGGTGGAGACCCAGTACTTC
TRBJ1-4,-,TRBV19,-,CASINTPGNPFGEKLFF,TGTGCCAGTATTAATACTCCAGGGAACCCCTTTGGCGAAAAACTGTTTTTT
TRBJ2-2,-,TRBV3-1/TRBV3-2,-,CASTNTGELFF,TGTGCCAGCACTAACACCGGGGAGCTGTTTTTT
TRBJ1-1,-,TRBV9,-,CASSARRGEAFF,TGTGCCAGCAGCGCGAGACGGGGTGAAGCTTTCTTT
TRBJ1-4,-,TRBV2,-,CAGNAWGPNEKLFF,TGTGCCGGAAACGCGTGGGGCCCTAATGAAAAACTGTTTTTT
TRBJ2-7,-,TRBV12-5,-,CASGPPRQGARSYEQYF,TGTGCTAGTGGTCCGCCCCGTCAAGGGGCCCGCTCCTACGAGCAGTACTTC
TRBJ1-4,-,TRBV6-5,TRBD1,CASSYGTGGSVEKLFF,TGTGCCAGCAGTTACGGGACAGGGGGATCGGTTGAAAAACTGTTTTTT
TRBJ2-1,-,TRBV5-1,TRBD2,CASSSWGGAGVGENNEQFF,TGCGCCAGCAGCTCCTGGGGAGGAGCGGGAGTTGGCGAGAACAATGAGCAGTTCTTC
TRBJ1-3,-,TRBV5-6,-,CASSRTRDYRNTIYF,TGTGCCAGCAGCCGTACGAGGGACTATCGAAACACCATATATTTT
TRBJ1-1,-,TRBV10-2,-,CASSGQREAFF,TGCGCCAGCAGTGGACAGAGAGAAGCTTTCTTT